Listed here is a single TCR beta chain. This sample is drawn from a study of identical twins. The V end was cut by 4 bases, the J end by 4 bases, with 10 bases between. This CDR3 has 13 residues. Each CDR3 protein gets one entry after TCRdb re-called the 5' RACE reads with MiXCR. The sample consists of fewer than 250,000 distinct CDR3 sequences, about 15% of them appearing once. This same sample was also part of a study on T cells expressing NK-cell markers.

This sequence originates from a woman aged 18-29 years in good health. Sequencing was carried out using CD8+ T cells sorted from blood. V and J are TRBV12-3 or TRBV12-4 and TRBJ1-2; D perhaps matches TRBD1 (6 bases). In DNA, the CDR3 is TGTGCCAGCAGTTGGGGGGCCGCCTATGGCTACACCTTC. Translating it yields CASSWGAAYGYTF.